This T cell receptor (beta chain) was recovered during a study of blood T cell repertoires in COVID-19. The CDR3 has 15 residues. Germline V gene data show CDR1 as KGHSH and CDR2 as LQKENI. With 3 bases removed from V and 2 bases from J, the gap between germline ends came to 10 bases. The table came from immunoSEQ multiplex PCR; TCRdb's copy has only in-frame clones and leaves some out. Of about 100,000 clones listed, roughly 80% are singletons. The chain uses TRBV18 and TRBJ1-4; D remains ambiguous. This TCR came from a man aged 50-59 years with active or convalescent COVID-19. The sample consisted of peripheral blood. As DNA, the CDR3 is TGTGCCAGCTCACCTACGGGATCCACTAATGAAAAACTGTTTTTT. Its translation is CASSPTGSTNEKLFF.